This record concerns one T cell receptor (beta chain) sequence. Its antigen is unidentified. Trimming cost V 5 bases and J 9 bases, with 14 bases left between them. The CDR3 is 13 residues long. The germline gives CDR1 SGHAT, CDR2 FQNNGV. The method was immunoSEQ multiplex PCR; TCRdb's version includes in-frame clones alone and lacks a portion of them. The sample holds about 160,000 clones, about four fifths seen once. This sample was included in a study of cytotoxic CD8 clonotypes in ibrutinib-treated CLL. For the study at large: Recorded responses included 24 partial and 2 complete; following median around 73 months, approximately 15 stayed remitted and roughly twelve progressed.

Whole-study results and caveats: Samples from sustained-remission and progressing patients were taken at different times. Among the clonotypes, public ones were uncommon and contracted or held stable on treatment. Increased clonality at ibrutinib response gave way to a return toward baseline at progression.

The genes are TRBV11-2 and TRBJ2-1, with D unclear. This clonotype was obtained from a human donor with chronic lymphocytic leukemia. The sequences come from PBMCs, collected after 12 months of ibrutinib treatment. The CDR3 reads CASSALLPGEQFF. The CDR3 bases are TGTGCCAGCAGCGCCCTCCTGCCCGGTGAGCAGTTCTTC.